This T cell receptor (beta chain) was observed in a study of blood T cells in healthy people across ages. Next came a second PCR, run for about 7 to 12 cycles, which used a sample-barcoded 5' primer along with a J-beta primer mix. Using its own MiXCR run on the 5' RACE reads, TCRdb lists one record per CDR3 protein. The table has 1.5 million to 2 million distinct CDR3 sequences, roughly 52% seen once; the top ten hold over 2%. The CDR3 runs 13 residues. Trimming stripped 6 bases from V and 2 bases from J, with 13 bases between. CDR1 is DFQATT and CDR2 is SNEGSKA in the germline V gene (reference sequence). The study's findings and limits: A greater number of naive CD4+ cells and higher diversity distinguished long-lived donors from aged donors. TCR beta diversity per million T cells fell roughly linearly with age.

For this clonotype: The antigen is undetermined.

The receptor comes from a middle-aged woman in good health. The chain carries TRBV20-1 and TRBJ2-5; no clear D gene. Specimen: blood. CDR3 residues: CSAPGRIQETQYF. CDR3 DNA sequence: TGCAGTGCCCCAGGACGGATACAAGAGACCCAGTACTTC.